The clone carrying this T cell receptor beta chain has just a few counts. Its antigen remains unknown. This sample was taken from a study of T cell repertoires in cytomegalovirus infection. Study as a whole: CMV infection plus the matching HLA type was flagged by public TCR beta signatures.

The study, taken as a whole, reports: The response measured ex vivo was dominated by TCR beta clonotypes (HLA-C-restricted and CMV-specific).

Germline lookup yields CDR1 SGHAT and CDR2 FQNNGV. The CDR3 spans 16 residues. V dropped 5 bases and J dropped 0; count of bases not matched to a gene: 9. TCRdb fed the reads into MiXCR, producing one record per CDR3 protein. The sample has approximately 730,000 distinct CDR3 sequences, approximately 33% seen once. This specimen was cultured PBMCs, taken from culture after CMV antigen stimulation. This clonotype was obtained from a human donor in good health (CMV status not recorded). Some clones in this sample may be carry-over from other donors' samples. V gene TRBV11-2 combines with J gene TRBJ2-7; 8 nucleotides line up with TRBD2. The CDR3 DNA reads as TGTGCCAGCAGCCCCGTGGGAGCGGGGGCCTCCTACGAGCAGTACTTC. This codes for CASSPVGAGASYEQYF.